Following are 24 T cell receptor beta chains from one sample sequenced in a study of cytomegalovirus exposure and HLA in healthy donors. Data came from immunoSEQ multiplex PCR; TCRdb stores just in-frame clones and leaves some out. The sample includes some 200,000 clones, 80% to 90% of them seen just once. The specimen was PBMCs. The source is a woman aged 25 to 39 in good health and CMV-seropositive.

This rearrangement joins TRBV4-1 to TRBJ2-7; TRBD2 matches at 11 bases. Germline CDR1 reads MGHRA; CDR2 reads YSYEKL. With V trimmed by 4 bases and J by 4 bases, 24 bases remained unmatched. The CDR3 length is 21 residues. CDR3: CASSRGPPNKLAGGPVYEQYF. CDR3 sequence (DNA): TGCGCCAGCAGCCGGGGCCCGCCCAACAAATTAGCGGGAGGGCCCGTATACGAGCAGTACTTC.

A single count supports this clone. Here the CDR3 reads CASRFTQGSNTEAFF. CDR3 nucleotides: TGTGCCAGCCGGTTTACACAGGGGTCAAACACTGAAGCTTTCTTT. The chain links TRBV6-6 to TRBJ1-1; 7 positions agree with TRBD1. The CDR3 loop spans 15 amino acids. Germline CDR1 reads MNHNY; CDR2 reads SVGAGI (reference sequence). V shed 8 bases and J 2 bases; nucleotides not matched to a gene: 11.

The chain carries TRBV28 and TRBJ2-7, with 9 bases that match TRBD2. This CDR3 has 12 amino acids. Germline CDR1 MDHEN, CDR2 SYDVKM. Unmatched junction bases numbered 5, after V lost 11 bases and J lost 3 bases. CDR3 sequence: CACGTSIYEQYF. The CDR3 DNA reads TGTGCCTGCGGGACTAGCATCTACGAGCAGTACTTC.

The chain combines TRBV9 with TRBJ2-7, with 7 bases aligning to TRBD1. Germline V gene sequence: CDR1 SGDLS, CDR2 YYNGEE. The CDR3 is made up of 20 amino acids. V dropped 0 bases and J dropped 4; count of bases not matched to a gene: 22. The CDR3 loop reads CASSVGLGLSASGQFYEQYF. The CDR3 DNA reads TGTGCCAGCAGCGTAGGTCTGGGTCTTTCGGCTTCGGGACAGTTTTACGAGCAGTACTTC. Supplemented by reference TRBV9 and TRBJ2-7, the full variable domain reads DSGVTQTPKHLITATGQRVTLRCSPRSGDLSVYWYQQSLDQGLQFLIQYYNGEERAKGNILERFSAQQFPDLHSELNLSSLELGDSALYFCASSVGLGLSASGQFYEQYFGPGTRLTVT.

The chain uses TRBV30 and TRBJ2-2, with unresolved D. This CDR3 contains 12 residues. Per the germline V gene, CDR1 is GTSNPN and CDR2 is SVGIG (reference sequence). The ends were cut back, 1 base at V and 7 bases at J, with 7 bases in the middle. The CDR3 nucleotides read TGTGCCTGGAGTGAGATCTACGGGGAGCTGTTTTTT. Translated, it gives CAWSEIYGELFF.

This rearrangement joins TRBV29-1 to TRBJ2-5; tentatively, D is TRBD1 (6 bases). The V gene's germline CDR1 is SQVTM and CDR2 ANQGSEA. The CDR3 is 15 amino acids. Trimming shortened V by 6 bases and J by 3 bases, and 20 bases separated the two germline ends. The CDR3 region has the DNA TGCAGCGTCGCCCTACAGGGATCCGTAGAAGAGACCCAGTACTTC. It is translated as CSVALQGSVEETQYF. The complete variable domain, with remaining parts taken from reference TRBV29-1 and TRBJ2-5, reads SAVISQKPSRDICQRGTSLTIQCQVDSQVTMMFWYRQQPGQSLTLIATANQGSEATYESGFVIDKFPISRPNLTFSTLTVSNMSPEDSSIYLCSVALQGSVEETQYFGPGTRLLVL.

This chain uses TRBV9 with TRBJ2-2; 8 nucleotides agree with TRBD2. There are 15 residues in the CDR3. With V trimmed by 5 bases and J by 5 bases, 8 bases remained unmatched. The germline CDR1 and CDR2 sequences are SGDLS and YYNGEE. The CDR3 loop is CASSQTSGVTGELFF. Written as DNA, the CDR3 is TGTGCCAGCAGTCAAACTAGCGGTGTTACCGGGGAGCTGTTTTTT.

In this sample, this clone turned up many times. The V gene is TRBV28, the J gene TRBJ1-1, with 10 bases that match TRBD1. Germline V lookup: CDR1 MDHEN, CDR2 SYDVKM. CDR3 length: 15 residues. V lost 3 bases to trimming and J lost 6 bases; unmatched junction nucleotides: 7. The CDR3 sequence: CASSFEGQGKAEAFF. CDR3 coding DNA: TGTGCCAGCAGTTTCGAGGGACAGGGGAAAGCTGAAGCTTTCTTT.

The chain couples TRBV29-1 to TRBJ2-7; 7 bases are shared with TRBD2. Trimming cost V 2 bases and J 0 bases; bases outside gene matches: 1. CDR1 is SQVTM, CDR2 ANQGSEA, per germline. The CDR3 totals 13 residues. CDR3 DNA sequence: TGCAGCGTTGAACTAGCGGCCTCCTACGAGCAGTACTTC. As protein: CSVELAASYEQYF.

J is TRBJ2-2 and V is TRBV27; possibly TRBD1 for D (5 bases). Germline V gene data show CDR1 as MNHEY and CDR2 as SMNVEV (reference sequence). V lost 5 bases to trimming and J lost 6 bases, with 13 bases between them. There are 14 residues in the CDR3. CDR3 sequence: CASSITGWAGELFF. In DNA form, the CDR3 reads TGTGCCAGCAGTATAACAGGTTGGGCCGGGGAGCTGTTTTTT.

The J gene is TRBJ2-2, the V gene TRBV30, with D unresolved. CDR3 length: 12 residues. V shed 2 bases and J shed 7 bases, with 8 bases lying between them. Germline assignment: CDR1 GTSNPN and CDR2 SVGIG (reference sequence). The CDR3 spells CAWSSPGGELFF. CDR3 sequence (DNA): TGTGCCTGGAGTTCTCCCGGCGGGGAGCTGTTTTTT.

The genes are TRBV7-9 and TRBJ1-2, with D tentatively TRBD1 (5 bases). Trimming left V 4 bases short and J 0 bases short, with 9 bases between. The CDR3 runs 14 residues. Germline V gives CDR1 SEHNR, CDR2 FQNEAQ (reference sequence). The CDR3 region is CASSSTGPNYGYTF. In DNA, the CDR3 is TGTGCCAGCAGCTCTACAGGACCTAACTATGGCTACACCTTC.

This chain joins TRBV7-2 and TRBJ2-1; 11 nucleotides align to TRBD2. The V gene's germline CDR1 is SGHTA and CDR2 FQGNSA. This CDR3 has 19 residues. V was clipped by 1 base and J by 1 base; unmatched bases: 9. This CDR3 is CASSLGYKVAGGSYNEQFF. CDR3 DNA: TGTGCCAGCAGCTTAGGTTATAAGGTAGCGGGAGGGTCCTACAATGAGCAGTTCTTC.

The chain links TRBV6-6 to TRBJ2-6, with D unclear. Trimming took 5 bases from V and 2 from J, leaving 13 bases between them. Per germline, CDR1 MNHNY and CDR2 SVGAGI (reference sequence). The CDR3 covers 16 residues. The CDR3 protein is CASSLGRGTGANVLTF. The CDR3 DNA follows: TGTGCCAGCAGTCTAGGTCGTGGAACTGGGGCCAACGTCCTGACTTTC.

The CDR3 DNA reads TGTGCCAGCTCACGCGACAGAGAGAATGAAAAACTGTTTTTT. Translated, it gives CASSRDRENEKLFF. The V gene is TRBV18, the J gene TRBJ1-4; TRBD1 might be the D (5 bases). The V end lost 4 bases, the J end lost 5 bases, and 11 bases lay between the germline ends. This CDR3 region has 14 residues. Germline V CDR1 and CDR2: KGHSH, LQKENI.

V and J are TRBV2 and TRBJ1-5; no reliable D call. This CDR3 is built from 13 residues. CDR1 and CDR2 from the germline V gene are SNHLY and FYNNEI. V lost 6 bases and J lost 4, with 10 bases in between. In nucleotides, the CDR3 is TGTGCCAGCAGGGCGGGAGGAAATCAGCCCCAGCATTTT. It is translated as CASRAGGNQPQHF.

The chain uses TRBV4-1 and TRBJ1-2; TRBD1 is a possible D gene (5 bases). The CDR3 loop spans 15 amino acids. The V gene lost 0 bases and the J gene lost 4 bases, with 12 bases spanning the gap. Germline V CDR1 and CDR2: MGHRA, YSYEKL. The CDR3 region is CASSQDFRVSYGYTF. CDR3 in DNA: TGCGCCAGCAGCCAAGATTTCAGGGTTTCCTATGGCTACACCTTC.

The chain joins TRBV5-1 to TRBJ1-2; D may be TRBD1 (5 bases). There are 15 residues in the CDR3. V lost 4 bases and J 4 bases, leaving 17 bases between the germline ends. CDR1 is SGHRS and CDR2 is YFSETQ in the germline V gene. CDR3 bases: TGCGCCAGCAGCGCGGACAATCAGAAGACCTATGGCTACACCTTC. This encodes CASSADNQKTYGYTF.

V and J are TRBV28 and TRBJ2-2; 7 bases align to TRBD2. Losses at the gene ends were 3 bases for V and 4 bases for J; bases not matched to a gene: 5. The CDR3 has 15 amino acids. Germline V lookup: CDR1 MDHEN, CDR2 SYDVKM. The chain's CDR3 is CASSLGAGITGELFF. As DNA, the CDR3 is TGTGCCAGCAGTTTGGGAGCGGGGATCACCGGGGAGCTGTTTTTT.

The genes are TRBV30 and TRBJ2-2; TRBD1 matches at 7 bases. Germline V gene lookup returns CDR1 GTSNPN and CDR2 SVGIG (reference sequence). The CDR3 consists of 13 residues. Trimming removed 0 bases from V and 5 bases from J; junction bases left unmatched: 0. CDR3 residues: CAWSVQGTGELFF. The CDR3 bases are TGTGCCTGGAGTGTACAGGGGACCGGGGAGCTGTTTTTT. Using reference TRBV30 and TRBJ2-2 for the parts outside the CDR3, the full variable domain is SQTIHQWPATLVQPVGSPLSLECTVEGTSNPNLYWYRQAAGRGLQLLFYSVGIGQISSEVPQNLSASRPQDRQFILSSKKLLLSDSGFYLCAWSVQGTGELFFGEGSRLTVL.

The chain combines TRBV29-1 with TRBJ2-3; 8 bases align to TRBD2. The CDR3 contains 12 residues. Germline V gene sequence: CDR1 SQVTM, CDR2 ANQGSEA. Losses at the gene ends were 7 bases for V and 5 bases for J; bases not matched to a gene: 5. The CDR3: CSGREGQDTQYF. The CDR3 DNA follows: TGCAGCGGCCGGGAGGGCCAAGATACGCAGTATTTT.

The chain uses TRBV2 and TRBJ1-5; TRBD1 agrees at 10 bases. V was pared by 4 bases and J by 6 bases, with 6 bases of the junction left unmatched. The CDR3 runs 15 residues. Per germline, CDR1 SNHLY and CDR2 FYNNEI. CDR3 residues: CASSAGTGVGQPQHF. Here the CDR3 DNA reads TGTGCCAGCAGTGCCGGGACAGGGGTAGGTCAGCCCCAGCATTTT.

The chain couples TRBV28 to TRBJ2-5, with 9 positions matching TRBD2. The CDR3 has 16 residues. The ends lost 6 bases at V and 4 bases at J; junction bases unmatched: 12. Germline loops: CDR1 MDHEN, CDR2 SYDVKM. CDR3 nucleotide sequence: TGTGCCAGCAGCTTAGGTGCGGGAGGGGTGGGAGAGACCCAGTACTTC. As protein: CASSLGAGGVGETQYF.

The chain employs TRBV6-5 and TRBJ2-2; D may be TRBD2 (5 bases). The CDR3 is 15 residues long. The germline V and J ends were trimmed by 2 bases and 1 base, with 8 bases remaining between them. CDR1 is MNHEY and CDR2 is SVGAGI in the germline V gene. CDR3 coding DNA: TGTGCCAGCAGTTACGGAGGACGGAACACCGGGGAGCTGTTTTTT. This codes for CASSYGGRNTGELFF.